This TCR beta chain was identified during a study of blood T cell repertoires in COVID-19 (dated by TCRdb to the early 2020s). Context from the whole study: The collaborator samples originated in the United States, Italy and Spain and spanned the acute and convalescent phases of COVID-19. The prospective study material was composed of cDNA or gDNA derived from T cells, B-cell-depleted T cells, or PBMCs. Deeply sampled blood TCRbeta repertoires from subjects exposed to, actively infected with, or recovered from COVID-19 were included in the dataset. The repertoires were made available in a free public database intended to serve as a resource for research on the immune response to SARS-CoV-2. The samples were drawn from the first 160 participants of the ongoing ImmuneRACE study and from 1,254 subjects provided by 6 global collaborators. Sample metadata almost always included a de-identified subject ID, COVID-19 status, age in years and sex. HLA class I and class II types, where available, came from metadata supplied by the sample provider rather than from assay-based typing. General conclusions and limits of the study: How much clinical and demographic metadata was included differed by source and by participant, and the metadata was provided uncurated.

Taken from the germline V gene, the CDR1 and CDR2 loops are SGHRS and YFSETQ. V lost 3 bases and J lost 5 bases, and the count of bases not matched to a germline gene is 8. Counted from cysteine to phenylalanine, this CDR3 has 16 amino acids. Just the 48-base CDR3 DNA is kept, in frame starting at base 1. One collaborating source in Seattle enrolled patients during active infection and followed them longitudinally through the course of disease. Collaborating institutions collected whole blood in K2EDTA tubes following their own protocols. For TCRbeta analysis, collaborators shipped samples as frozen whole blood, isolated PBMCs, or DNA extracted from either of those sample types. The immunoSEQ Assay, a bias-controlled multiplex PCR, was used to amplify TCRbeta CDR3 regions from genomic DNA. On the authors' methods: Within the assay, amplification of reference gene primers was used to estimate how many nucleated cells each sample contained. To quantify the absolute abundance of each unique TCRbeta CDR3 rearrangement, sequence reads were collapsed and filtered. For each sample, productive Simpson clonality was calculated as the square root of Simpson's diversity index across productive rearrangements. The clones in this table, taken by TCRdb from immuneACCESS, are in-frame only. Not every clone is retained; where verified, under half of the shortfall comes from an unresolved V gene, and the cause of the rest is unknown. Clone size and V and J calls were adopted from that table, with D and trimming inferred from the DNA. The table for this sample lists 55,000 to 75,000 clones; approximately 84% of them were counted only once. The ten largest clones represent approximately 8.9% of the sample.

This clone was counted a single time. This clone's antigen is unknown. The sample holds no much larger clone one base away, and base qualities are not on file. The origin of this receptor is a man at least 80 years old with COVID-19, enrolled during active disease. The chain joins TRBV5-1 to TRBJ2-1; 10 middle bases align to TRBD2. The material sequenced was peripheral blood. The DNA sequence is TGCGCCAGCAGCTCCAAGCGGGGGGGAGATAACAATGAGCAGTTCTTC. This yields the protein CASSSKRGGDNNEQFF.